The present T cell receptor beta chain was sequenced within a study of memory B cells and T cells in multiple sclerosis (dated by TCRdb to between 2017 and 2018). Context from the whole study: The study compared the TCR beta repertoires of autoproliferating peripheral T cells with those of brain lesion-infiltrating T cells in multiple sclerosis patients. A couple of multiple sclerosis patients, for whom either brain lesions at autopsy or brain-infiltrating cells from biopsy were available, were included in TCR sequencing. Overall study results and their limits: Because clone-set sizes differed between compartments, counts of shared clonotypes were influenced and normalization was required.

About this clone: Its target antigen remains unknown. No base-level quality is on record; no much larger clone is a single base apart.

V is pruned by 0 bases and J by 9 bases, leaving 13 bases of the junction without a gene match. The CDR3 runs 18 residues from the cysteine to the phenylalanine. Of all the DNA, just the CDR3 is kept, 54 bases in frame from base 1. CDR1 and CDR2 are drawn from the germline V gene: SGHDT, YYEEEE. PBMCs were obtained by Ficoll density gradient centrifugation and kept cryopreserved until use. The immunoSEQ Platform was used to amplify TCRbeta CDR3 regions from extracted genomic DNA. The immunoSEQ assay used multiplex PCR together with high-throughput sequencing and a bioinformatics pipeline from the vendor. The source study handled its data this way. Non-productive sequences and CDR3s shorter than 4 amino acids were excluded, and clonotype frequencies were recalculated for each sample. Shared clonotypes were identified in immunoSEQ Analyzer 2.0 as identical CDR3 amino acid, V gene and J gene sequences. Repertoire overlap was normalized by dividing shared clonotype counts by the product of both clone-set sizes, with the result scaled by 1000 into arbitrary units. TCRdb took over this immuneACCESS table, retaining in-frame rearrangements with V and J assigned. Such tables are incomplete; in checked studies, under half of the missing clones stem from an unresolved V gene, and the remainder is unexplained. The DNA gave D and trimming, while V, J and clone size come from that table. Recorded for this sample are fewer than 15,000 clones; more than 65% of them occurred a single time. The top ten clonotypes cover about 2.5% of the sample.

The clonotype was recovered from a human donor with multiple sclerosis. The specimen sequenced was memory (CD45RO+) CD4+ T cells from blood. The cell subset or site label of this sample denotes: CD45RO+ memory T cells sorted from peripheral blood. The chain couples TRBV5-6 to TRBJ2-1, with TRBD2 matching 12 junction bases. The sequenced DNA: TGTGCCAGCAGCTTGGCCCTAGCGGGAGGGCCGGCGCGGGGTGAGCAGTTCTTC. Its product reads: CASSLALAGGPARGEQFF.